The rows below give T cell receptor beta chains drawn from one sample of a study of beta chain features in type 1 diabetes. Measured with immunoSEQ multiplex PCR; TCRdb has only the in-frame clones, and not every one. The table lists about 260,000 clones, roughly 70% of them singletons. The specimen sequenced was naive CD4+ T cells from blood. The receptors come from a man aged 25-45 years in good health. The CDR3 runs from the conserved cysteine through the conserved F or W. A D gene is named only where the DNA matches it firmly. Some rows mark clone size as missing; the rest say once, few, many or name a class of expanded clone.

v_gene: TRBV9
j_gene: TRBJ1-1
d_gene: .
abundance: .
CDR3nt: TGTGCCAGCAGCGTAGGGACTCACACTGAAGCTTTCTTT
CDR3aa: CASSVGTHTEAFF

v_gene: TRBV28
j_gene: TRBJ1-5
d_gene: .
abundance: .
CDR3nt: TGTGCCAGCATGGTTCTCGGGGGCAATCAGCCCCAGCATTTT
CDR3aa: CASMVLGGNQPQHF

v_gene: TRBV14
j_gene: TRBJ2-1
d_gene: .
abundance: .
CDR3nt: TGTGCCAGCAGCCCGCCCCCGCAGGGCTACAATGAGCAGTTCTTC
CDR3aa: CASSPPPQGYNEQFF

v_gene: TRBV4-1
j_gene: TRBJ2-3
d_gene: TRBD2
abundance: .
CDR3nt: TGCGCCAGCAGCCCCGGACTAGCGGGACACTGGTTCACAGATACGCAGTATTTT
CDR3aa: CASSPGLAGHWFTDTQYF

v_gene: TRBV9
j_gene: TRBJ2-1
d_gene: TRBD2
abundance: .
CDR3nt: TGTGCCAGCAGCGGAACTAGCGTCTACAATGAGCAGTTCTTC
CDR3aa: CASSGTSVYNEQFF

v_gene: TRBV4-3
j_gene: TRBJ2-7
d_gene: TRBD2
abundance: once
CDR3nt: TGCGCCAGCAGCCAAGAGATAGCGGGAGGGCAAGTCGAGCAGTACTTC
CDR3aa: CASSQEIAGGQVEQYF

v_gene: TRBV4-3
j_gene: TRBJ2-7
d_gene: .
abundance: .
CDR3nt: TGCGCCAGCAGCCAACGGGGTGGCATCGCCGAGCAGTACTTC
CDR3aa: CASSQRGGIAEQYF

v_gene: TRBV27
j_gene: TRBJ1-2
d_gene: .
abundance: .
CDR3nt: TGTGCCAGCAGCGCCGGGACGAACTATGGCTACACCTTC
CDR3aa: CASSAGTNYGYTF

v_gene: TRBV30
j_gene: TRBJ2-1
d_gene: TRBD2
abundance: .
CDR3nt: TGTGCCTGCCTAGCGGACTCCTACAATGAGCAGTTCTTC
CDR3aa: CACLADSYNEQFF

v_gene: TRBV28
j_gene: TRBJ2-5
d_gene: .
abundance: .
CDR3nt: TGTGCCAGCAGTTTAGGCAGATCAGAGACCCAGTACTTC
CDR3aa: CASSLGRSETQYF

v_gene: TRBV29-1
j_gene: TRBJ2-7
d_gene: .
abundance: .
CDR3nt: TGCAGCGTTGAACTTCCCGAAACCTACGAGCAGTACTTC
CDR3aa: CSVELPETYEQYF

v_gene: TRBV30
j_gene: TRBJ1-5
d_gene: .
abundance: .
CDR3nt: TGTGCCTGGAGTGTTGGGGTAAATCAGCCCCAGCATTTT
CDR3aa: CAWSVGVNQPQHF

v_gene: TRBV25-1
j_gene: TRBJ2-3
d_gene: .
abundance: .
CDR3nt: TGTGCCAGCAGTGTAGCGGGCACAGATACGCAGTATTTT
CDR3aa: CASSVAGTDTQYF

v_gene: TRBV2
j_gene: TRBJ1-1
d_gene: .
abundance: once
CDR3nt: TGTGCCACAGCGGAATGGCGTAACCGGCTCATGAACACTGAAGCTTTCTTT
CDR3aa: CATAEWRNRLMNTEAFF

v_gene: TRBV7-9
j_gene: TRBJ2-7
d_gene: .
abundance: few
CDR3nt: TGTGCCAGCAGCTTTGCGGGCGGCTACGAGCAGTACTTC
CDR3aa: CASSFAGGYEQYF

v_gene: TRBV29-1
j_gene: TRBJ1-5
d_gene: TRBD1
abundance: .
CDR3nt: TGCAGCGTGTCAGACAGGGGATGGAGTCAGCCCCAGCATTTT
CDR3aa: CSVSDRGWSQPQHF

v_gene: TRBV10-3
j_gene: TRBJ2-7
d_gene: TRBD2
abundance: .
CDR3nt: TGTGCCATCAGAGGGACTAGCGGGAGCTCCTACGAGCAGTACTTC
CDR3aa: CAIRGTSGSSYEQYF

v_gene: TRBV7-2
j_gene: TRBJ2-7
d_gene: TRBD2
abundance: .
CDR3nt: TGTGCCAGCAGCTTAGATCCGCGGGAGACCTACGAGCAGTACTTC
CDR3aa: CASSLDPRETYEQYF

v_gene: TRBV7-2
j_gene: TRBJ2-5
d_gene: .
abundance: .
CDR3nt: TGTGCCAGCAGCTTAAACCAGGGGCTAGCAGAGACCCAGTACTTC
CDR3aa: CASSLNQGLAETQYF

v_gene: TRBV5-1
j_gene: TRBJ2-7
d_gene: TRBD2
abundance: .
CDR3nt: TGCGCCAGCAGCTTAGGGGAGGGATCCTACGAGCAGTACTTC
CDR3aa: CASSLGEGSYEQYF

v_gene: TRBV7-9
j_gene: TRBJ2-1
d_gene: .
abundance: .
CDR3nt: TGTGCCAGCAGACTATCGGACCGTCTCTACAATGAGCAGTTCTTC
CDR3aa: CASRLSDRLYNEQFF

v_gene: TRBV9
j_gene: TRBJ2-7
d_gene: .
abundance: .
CDR3nt: TGTGCCAGCAGCGTAGGGAACCACCCCTACGAGCAGTACTTC
CDR3aa: CASSVGNHPYEQYF

v_gene: TRBV7-6
j_gene: TRBJ2-2
d_gene: .
abundance: .
CDR3nt: TGTGCCAGCAGCTTAGGGCTAGGGAACACCGGGGAGCTGTTTTTT
CDR3aa: CASSLGLGNTGELFF

v_gene: TRBV11-2
j_gene: TRBJ2-3
d_gene: .
abundance: once
CDR3nt: TGTGCCAGCAGCTTAAGCATGGCGGAGAGGGGCACAGATACGCAGTATTTT
CDR3aa: CASSLSMAERGTDTQYF

v_gene: TRBV30
j_gene: TRBJ2-7
d_gene: TRBD1
abundance: .
CDR3nt: TGTGCCTGGAGTGGGCACTACAGGGGGATCTCCTACGAGCAGTACTTC
CDR3aa: CAWSGHYRGISYEQYF

v_gene: TRBV29-1
j_gene: TRBJ2-4
d_gene: TRBD1
abundance: .
CDR3nt: TGCAGCGCTGACAGGGTAGCCAAAAACATTCAGTACTTC
CDR3aa: CSADRVAKNIQYF

v_gene: TRBV9
j_gene: TRBJ2-1
d_gene: .
abundance: .
CDR3nt: TGTGCCAGCAGCGTAAACTCCTACAATGAGCAGTTCTTC
CDR3aa: CASSVNSYNEQFF

v_gene: TRBV5-1
j_gene: TRBJ2-7
d_gene: TRBD2
abundance: .
CDR3nt: TGCGCCAGCAGCTTGAGTGGCGGGGGAGCCTACGAGCAGTACTTC
CDR3aa: CASSLSGGGAYEQYF

v_gene: TRBV12-5
j_gene: TRBJ2-2
d_gene: .
abundance: .
CDR3nt: TGTGCTAGTGGTTTGGTACGAGGGGCCGGGGAGCTGTTTTTT
CDR3aa: CASGLVRGAGELFF

v_gene: TRBV29-1
j_gene: TRBJ2-7
d_gene: TRBD1
abundance: few
CDR3nt: TGCAGCGTTGAGCTGCAGGGGGTTACCGAGCAGTACTTC
CDR3aa: CSVELQGVTEQYF

v_gene: TRBV15
j_gene: TRBJ2-7
d_gene: .
abundance: .
CDR3nt: TGTGCCACCAGCAGTGACAGGAGCTCCTACGAGCAGTACTTC
CDR3aa: CATSSDRSSYEQYF

v_gene: TRBV30
j_gene: TRBJ2-1
d_gene: .
abundance: few
CDR3nt: TGTGCCTGGAGTTCGACCGGGGATGAGCAGTTCTTC
CDR3aa: CAWSSTGDEQFF

v_gene: TRBV9
j_gene: TRBJ2-1
d_gene: .
abundance: once
CDR3nt: TGTGCCAGCAGCTCTTACGGGGACTGGAACAATGAGCAGTTCTTC
CDR3aa: CASSSYGDWNNEQFF

v_gene: TRBV7-2
j_gene: TRBJ2-3
d_gene: TRBD2
abundance: .
CDR3nt: TGTGCCAGCAGCTCGCCTGAGGGAGGGACAGATACGCAGTATTTT
CDR3aa: CASSSPEGGTDTQYF

v_gene: TRBV4-3
j_gene: TRBJ1-2
d_gene: .
abundance: few
CDR3nt: TGCGCCAGCAGCCAAGAGGTGGCCCACTATGGCTACACCTTC
CDR3aa: CASSQEVAHYGYTF

v_gene: TRBV11-2
j_gene: TRBJ2-1
d_gene: .
abundance: .
CDR3nt: TGTGCCAGCAGCTTAGAGCCCTACAATGAGCAGTTCTTC
CDR3aa: CASSLEPYNEQFF